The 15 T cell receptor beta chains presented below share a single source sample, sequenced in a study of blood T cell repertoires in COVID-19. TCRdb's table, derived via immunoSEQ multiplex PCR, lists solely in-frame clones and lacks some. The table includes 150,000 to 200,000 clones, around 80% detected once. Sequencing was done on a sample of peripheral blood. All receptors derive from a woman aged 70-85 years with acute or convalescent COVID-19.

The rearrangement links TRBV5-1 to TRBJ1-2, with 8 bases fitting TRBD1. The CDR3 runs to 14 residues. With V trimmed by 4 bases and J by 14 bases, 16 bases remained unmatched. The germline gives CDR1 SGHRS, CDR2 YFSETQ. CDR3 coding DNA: TGCGCCAGCAGCGCCACGACAGGGGCCGCAGTGGTTACCTTC. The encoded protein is CASSATTGAAVVTF.

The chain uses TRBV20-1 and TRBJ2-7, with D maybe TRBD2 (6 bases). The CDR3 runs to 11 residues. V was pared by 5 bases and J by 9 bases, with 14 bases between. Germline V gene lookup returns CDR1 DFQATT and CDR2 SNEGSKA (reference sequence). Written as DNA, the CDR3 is TGCAGTGCTCCTGGTGGGGGGTTGCAGTACTTC. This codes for CSAPGGGLQYF.

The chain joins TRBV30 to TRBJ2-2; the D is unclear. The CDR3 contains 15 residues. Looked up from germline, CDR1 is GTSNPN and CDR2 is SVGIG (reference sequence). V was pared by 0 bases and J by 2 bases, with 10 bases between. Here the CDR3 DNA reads TGTGCCTGGAGTGTCCGCCAGGTTAACACCGGGGAGCTGTTTTTT. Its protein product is CAWSVRQVNTGELFF. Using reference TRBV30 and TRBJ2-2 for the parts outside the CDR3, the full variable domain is SQTIHQWPATLVQPVGSPLSLECTVEGTSNPNLYWYRQAAGRGLQLLFYSVGIGQISSEVPQNLSASRPQDRQFILSSKKLLLSDSGFYLCAWSVRQVNTGELFFGEGSRLTVL.

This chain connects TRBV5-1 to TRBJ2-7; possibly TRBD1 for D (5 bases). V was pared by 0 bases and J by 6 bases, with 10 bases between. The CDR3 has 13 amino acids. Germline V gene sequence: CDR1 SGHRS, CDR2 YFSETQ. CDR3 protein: CASSLALGREQYF. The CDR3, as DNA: TGCGCCAGCAGCTTGGCATTGGGGCGCGAGCAGTACTTC.

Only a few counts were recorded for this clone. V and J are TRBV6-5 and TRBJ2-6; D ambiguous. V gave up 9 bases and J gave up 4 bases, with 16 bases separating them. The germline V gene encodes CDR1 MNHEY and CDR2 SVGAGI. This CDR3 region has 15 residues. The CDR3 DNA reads TGTGCCAGGTACAAACGACAAACCGGGGCCAACGTCCTGACTTTC. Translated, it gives CARYKRQTGANVLTF.

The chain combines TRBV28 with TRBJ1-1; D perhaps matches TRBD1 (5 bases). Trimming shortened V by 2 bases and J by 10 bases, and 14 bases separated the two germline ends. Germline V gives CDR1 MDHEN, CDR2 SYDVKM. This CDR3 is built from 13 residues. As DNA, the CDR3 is TGTGCCAGCAGTTTAGAAACCAGGGTTGGAGCTTTCTTT. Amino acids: CASSLETRVGAFF.

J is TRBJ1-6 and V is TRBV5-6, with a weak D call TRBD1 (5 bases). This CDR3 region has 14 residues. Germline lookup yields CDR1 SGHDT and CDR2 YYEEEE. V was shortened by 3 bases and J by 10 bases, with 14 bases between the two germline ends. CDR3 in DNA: TGTGCCAGCAGCTGGGGGACCGGGGGATCACCCCTCCACTTT. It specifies CASSWGTGGSPLHF. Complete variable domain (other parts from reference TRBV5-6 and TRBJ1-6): DAGVTQSPTHLIKTRGQQVTLRCSPKSGHDTVSWYQQALGQGPQFIFQYYEEEERQRGNFPDRFSGHQFPNYSSELNVNALLLGDSALYLCASSWGTGGSPLHFGNGTRLTVT.

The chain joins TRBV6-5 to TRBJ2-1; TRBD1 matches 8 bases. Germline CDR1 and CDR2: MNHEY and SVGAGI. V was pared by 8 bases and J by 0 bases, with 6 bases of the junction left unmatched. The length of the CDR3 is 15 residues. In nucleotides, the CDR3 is TGTGCCAGCTATTTAACAGGGGGCTCCTACAATGAGCAGTTCTTC. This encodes CASYLTGGSYNEQFF.

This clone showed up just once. The CDR3 protein is CACWPNDISSYNEQFF. The CDR3, as DNA: TGTGCCTGTTGGCCAAATGACATAAGCTCCTACAATGAGCAGTTCTTC. The J gene is TRBJ2-1, the V gene TRBV30; D is ambiguous. Germline-derived CDR1 and CDR2 are GTSNPN and SVGIG (reference sequence). The V and J ends lost 6 bases and 0 bases respectively, with 18 bases between them. The CDR3 consists of 16 residues.

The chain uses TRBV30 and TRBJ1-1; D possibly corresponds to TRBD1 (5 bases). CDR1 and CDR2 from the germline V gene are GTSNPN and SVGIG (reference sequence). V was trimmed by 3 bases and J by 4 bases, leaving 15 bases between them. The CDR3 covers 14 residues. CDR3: CAWRGLTGGTEAFF. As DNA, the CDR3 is TGTGCCTGGAGAGGACTAACGGGGGGCACTGAAGCTTTCTTT.

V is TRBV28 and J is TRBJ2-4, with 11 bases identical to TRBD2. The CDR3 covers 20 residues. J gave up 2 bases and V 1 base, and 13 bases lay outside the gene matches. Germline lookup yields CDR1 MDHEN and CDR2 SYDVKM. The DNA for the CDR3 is TGTGCCAGCAGTTTATTCTCTAGCGGGGGGCCGGGCGGCTCCAAAAACATTCAGTACTTC. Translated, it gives CASSLFSSGGPGGSKNIQYF.

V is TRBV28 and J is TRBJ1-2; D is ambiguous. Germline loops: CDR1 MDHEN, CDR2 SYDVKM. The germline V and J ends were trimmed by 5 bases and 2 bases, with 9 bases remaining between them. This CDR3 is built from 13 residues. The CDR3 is CASSREINYGYTF. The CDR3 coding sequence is TGTGCCAGCAGTCGAGAGATCAACTATGGCTACACCTTC.

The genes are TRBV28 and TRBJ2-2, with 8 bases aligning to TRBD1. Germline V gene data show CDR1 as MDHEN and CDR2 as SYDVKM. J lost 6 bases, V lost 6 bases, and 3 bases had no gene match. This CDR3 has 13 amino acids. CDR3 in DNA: TGTGCCAGCAGGACAGGGGCCCCCGGGGAGCTGTTTTTT. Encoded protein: CASRTGAPGELFF.

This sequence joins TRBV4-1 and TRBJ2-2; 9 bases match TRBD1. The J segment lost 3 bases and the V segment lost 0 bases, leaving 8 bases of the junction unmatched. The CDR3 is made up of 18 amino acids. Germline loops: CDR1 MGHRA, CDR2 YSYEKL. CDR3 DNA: TGCGCCAGCAGCCAAGAGAGGGGAACAGGGGGCTACACCGGGGAGCTGTTTTTT. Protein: CASSQERGTGGYTGELFF.

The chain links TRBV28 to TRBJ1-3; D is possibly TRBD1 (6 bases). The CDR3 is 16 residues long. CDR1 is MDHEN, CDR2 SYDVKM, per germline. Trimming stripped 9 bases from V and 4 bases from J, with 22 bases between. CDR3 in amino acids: CASPPPGGAEGNTIYF. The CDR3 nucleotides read TGTGCCAGTCCCCCCCCGGGGGGCGCTGAAGGAAACACCATATATTTT.